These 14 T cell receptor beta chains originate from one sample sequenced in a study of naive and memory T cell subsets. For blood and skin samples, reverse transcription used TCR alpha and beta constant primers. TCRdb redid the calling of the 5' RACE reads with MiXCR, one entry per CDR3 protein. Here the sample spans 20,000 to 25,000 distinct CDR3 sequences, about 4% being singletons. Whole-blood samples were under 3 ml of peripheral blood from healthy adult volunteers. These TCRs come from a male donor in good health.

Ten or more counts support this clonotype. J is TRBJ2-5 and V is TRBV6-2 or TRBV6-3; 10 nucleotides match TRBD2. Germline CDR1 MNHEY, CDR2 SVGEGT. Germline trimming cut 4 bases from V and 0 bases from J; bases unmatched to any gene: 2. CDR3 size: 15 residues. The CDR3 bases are TGTGCCAGCAGTTTACTAGCGGGACACCAAGAGACCCAGTACTTC. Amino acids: CASSLLAGHQETQYF.

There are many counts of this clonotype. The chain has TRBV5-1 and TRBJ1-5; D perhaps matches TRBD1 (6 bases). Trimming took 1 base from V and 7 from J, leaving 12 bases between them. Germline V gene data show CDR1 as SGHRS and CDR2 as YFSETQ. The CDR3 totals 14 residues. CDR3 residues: CASSLSGGIQPQHF. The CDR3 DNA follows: TGCGCCAGCAGCTTGTCCGGGGGCATCCAGCCCCAGCATTTT.

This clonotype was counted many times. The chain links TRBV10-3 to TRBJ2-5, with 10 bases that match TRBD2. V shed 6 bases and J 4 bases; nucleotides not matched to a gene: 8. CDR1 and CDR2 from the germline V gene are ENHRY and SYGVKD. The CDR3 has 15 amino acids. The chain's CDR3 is CAIRGDGTSVETQYF. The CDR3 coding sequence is TGTGCCATCAGGGGGGACGGGACTAGCGTAGAGACCCAGTACTTC.

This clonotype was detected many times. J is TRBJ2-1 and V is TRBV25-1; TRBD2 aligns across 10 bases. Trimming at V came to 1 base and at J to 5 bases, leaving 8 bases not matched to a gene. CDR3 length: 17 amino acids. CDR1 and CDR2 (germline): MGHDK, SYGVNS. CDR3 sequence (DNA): TGTGCCAGCAGTGAATTGGGGTCCGGACTAGCGGACAATGAGCAGTTCTTC. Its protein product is CASSELGSGLADNEQFF. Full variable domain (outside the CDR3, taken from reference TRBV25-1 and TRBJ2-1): EADIYQTPRYLVIGTGKKITLECSQTMGHDKMYWYQQDPGMELHLIHYSYGVNSTEKGDLSSESTVSRIRTEHFPLTLESARPSHTSQYLCASSELGSGLADNEQFFGPGTRLTVL.

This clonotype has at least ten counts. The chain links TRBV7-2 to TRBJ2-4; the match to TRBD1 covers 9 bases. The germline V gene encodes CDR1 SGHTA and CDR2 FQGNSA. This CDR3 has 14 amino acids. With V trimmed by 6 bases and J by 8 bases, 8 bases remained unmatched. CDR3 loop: CASRAPGQGDIQYF. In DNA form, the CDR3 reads TGTGCCAGCAGGGCCCCGGGACAGGGAGACATTCAGTACTTC.

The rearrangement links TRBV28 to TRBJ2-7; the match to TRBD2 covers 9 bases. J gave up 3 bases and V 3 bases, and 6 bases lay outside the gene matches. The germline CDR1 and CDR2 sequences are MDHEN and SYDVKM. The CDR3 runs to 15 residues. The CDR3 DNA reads TGTGCCAGCAGTTTCCCCGCTAGCGGGGACTACGAGCAGTACTTC. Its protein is CASSFPASGDYEQYF.

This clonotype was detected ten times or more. Here the CDR3 DNA reads TGTGCCAGCAGCTTCGCCTTCCAAGAGACCCAGTACTTC. The encoded protein is CASSFAFQETQYF. The chain couples TRBV7-9 to TRBJ2-5; the D is unclear. The CDR3 has 13 residues. V was cut by 3 bases and J by 1 base, with 6 bases left in between. Germline CDR1 reads SEHNR; CDR2 reads FQNEAQ (reference sequence). The full variable domain, in which reference TRBV7-9 and TRBJ2-5 provide the parts outside the CDR3, is DTGVSQNPRHKITKRGQNVTFRCDPISEHNRLYWYRQTLGQGPEFLTYFQNEAQLEKSRLLSDRFSAERPKGSFSTLEIQRTEQGDSAMYLCASSFAFQETQYFGPGTRLLVL.

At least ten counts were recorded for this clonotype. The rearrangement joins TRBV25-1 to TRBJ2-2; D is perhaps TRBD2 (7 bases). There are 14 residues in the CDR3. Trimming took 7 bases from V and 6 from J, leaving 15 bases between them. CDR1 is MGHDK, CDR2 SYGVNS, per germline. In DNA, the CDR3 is TGTGCCAGCACCCCACCGGGGGGCCCCGGGGAGCTGTTTTTT. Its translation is CASTPPGGPGELFF.

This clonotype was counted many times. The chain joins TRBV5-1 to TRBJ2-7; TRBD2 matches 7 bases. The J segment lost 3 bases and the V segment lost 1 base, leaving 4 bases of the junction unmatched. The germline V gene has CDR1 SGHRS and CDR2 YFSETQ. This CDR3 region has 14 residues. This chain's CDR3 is CASSLYAGDYEQYF. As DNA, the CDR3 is TGCGCCAGCAGCTTGTACGCGGGGGACTACGAGCAGTACTTC.

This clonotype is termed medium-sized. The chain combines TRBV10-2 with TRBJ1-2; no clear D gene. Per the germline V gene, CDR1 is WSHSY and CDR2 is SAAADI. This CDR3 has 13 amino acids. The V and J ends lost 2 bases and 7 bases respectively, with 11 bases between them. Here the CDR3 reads CASSESILGGYTF. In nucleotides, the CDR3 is TGCGCCAGCAGTGAGAGTATCCTCGGTGGCTACACCTTC.

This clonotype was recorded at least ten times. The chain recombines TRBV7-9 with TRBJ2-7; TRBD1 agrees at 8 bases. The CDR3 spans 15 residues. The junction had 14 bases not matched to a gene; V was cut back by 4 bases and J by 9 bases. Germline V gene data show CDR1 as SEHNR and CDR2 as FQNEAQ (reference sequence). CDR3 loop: CASSYGTGAPKGQYF. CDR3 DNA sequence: TGTGCCAGCAGCTACGGGACAGGTGCCCCCAAGGGGCAGTACTTC.

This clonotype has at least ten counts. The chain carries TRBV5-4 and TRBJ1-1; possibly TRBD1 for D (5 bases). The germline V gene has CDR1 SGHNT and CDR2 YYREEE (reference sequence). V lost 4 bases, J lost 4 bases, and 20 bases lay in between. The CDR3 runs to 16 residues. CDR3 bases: TGTGCCAGCAGCGGAAAAACCCGGGGCGTAAGCACTGAAGCTTTCTTT. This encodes CASSGKTRGVSTEAFF.

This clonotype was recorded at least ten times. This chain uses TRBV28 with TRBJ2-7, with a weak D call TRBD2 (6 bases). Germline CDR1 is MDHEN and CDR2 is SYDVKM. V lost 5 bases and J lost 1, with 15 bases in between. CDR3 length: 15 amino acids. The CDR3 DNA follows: TGTGCCAGCAGTGTCCTCGGGGGTTCGTCCTACGAGCAGTACTTC. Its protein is CASSVLGGSSYEQYF.

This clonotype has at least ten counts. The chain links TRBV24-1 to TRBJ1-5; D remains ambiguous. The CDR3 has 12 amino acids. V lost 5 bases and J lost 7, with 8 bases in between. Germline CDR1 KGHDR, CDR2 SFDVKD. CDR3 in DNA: TGTGCCACCAGTGGTGGTGCCCAGCCCCAGCATTTT. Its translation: CATSGGAQPQHF.